The clone carrying this T cell receptor beta chain was seen more than once but under ten times. The antigen remains unidentified. Researchers ran the PCR with 60 Vbeta and 13 Jbeta primers. Method: immunoSEQ multiplex PCR; TCRdb's copy keeps in-frame clones and lacks some. This sample carries roughly 120,000 clones, more than 70% of them seen once, and the ten largest clones take about 16%. The data originate from a study of cytomegalovirus exposure and HLA in healthy donors. Overall study context: Assignment to the Caucasian-associated ancestry cluster applied to approximately 80% of the roughly 410 genotyped donors.

Study-level points and caveats: Several of the most significant clusters were apparently associated with common viral pathogens in a later analysis.

V lost 3 bases, J lost 7 bases, and 10 bases lay in between. CDR3 length: 13 residues. Germline loops: CDR1 SGHAT, CDR2 FQNNGV. The source of this sequence is a man between 45 and 60 years old in good health and CMV-seropositive. This chain joins TRBV11-2 and TRBJ2-1; D ambiguous. Material: PBMCs. DNA for the CDR3: TGTGCCAGCAGCTTGGTTCAGTTTAATGAGCAGTTCTTC. This translates into CASSLVQFNEQFF.